This entry describes one TCR beta chain. This entry belongs to a study of T cell changes during pregnancy in multiple sclerosis. Using immunoSEQ multiplex PCR, the repertoire was profiled, and TCRdb retains in-frame clones only, with some absent. Of about 120,000 clones detected, 85% to 95% appear once; the ten largest clones hold less than 7.5%. The length of the CDR3 is 11 residues. The V gene's germline CDR1 is DFQATT and CDR2 SNEGSKA (reference sequence). V lost 5 bases, J lost 9 bases, and 3 bases stayed unmatched. This clonotype was sampled from a female donor with multiple sclerosis, enrolled in a pregnancy study. The material was peripheral blood, obtained before pregnancy. The V call is TRBV20-1, the J call TRBJ2-1; TRBD2 matches 8 bases. The CDR3: CSARGGVEQFF. The CDR3 nucleotides are TGCAGTGCTCGGGGGGGGGTTGAGCAGTTCTTC.